This TCR beta chain was profiled in a study of cytomegalovirus exposure and HLA in healthy donors. As for this clone: The target antigen is unknown.

The PCR ran on 60 Vbeta and 13 Jbeta primers. Sequencing was performed with immunoSEQ multiplex PCR; in TCRdb, only in-frame clones are kept and a portion is missing. This sample has over 150,000 clones; roughly four fifths occur once, and the top ten carry roughly 0.098%. This CDR3 region has 14 residues. CDR1 LNHNV and CDR2 YYDKDF come from the germline V gene (reference sequence). Trimming shortened V by 8 bases and J by 0 bases, and 11 bases separated the two germline ends. Findings and caveats of the study: A later look showed TCR association rates differing by HLA locus, highest for DRB1 and lowest for HLA-C. Sequences of the TCR beta chain were said to predict the HLA-A and HLA-B alleles of most subjects accurately.

Sequencing used PBMCs. This rearrangement joins TRBV15 to TRBJ2-1; D is ambiguous. The clonotype originates from a boy aged 2 to 9 in good health and CMV-seronegative. CDR3 sequence reads: CATAPRSSYNEQFF. CDR3 nucleotides: TGTGCCACCGCCCCAAGGAGCTCCTACAATGAGCAGTTCTTC.